The 6 T cell receptor beta chains below come from one sample, sequenced in a study of T cells in Graves' hyperthyroidism and ophthalmopathy. Amplification of TCR beta CDR3 regions was performed using RNA transcripts as template. The HTBI primer set drove a first-round RT-PCR of the TCR CDR3. TCRdb re-derived calls from the multiplex PCR reads in MiXCR, one entry per CDR3 protein. The sample has 550,000 to 600,000 distinct CDR3 sequences; 11% to 15% are singletons. Sequences were obtained from blood. All receptors derive from a woman in her late teens or twenties with Graves' ophthalmopathy.

This clonotype was seen repeatedly, ten times or more. The chain couples TRBV2 to TRBJ2-5; D remains ambiguous. V was trimmed by 7 bases and J by 1 base, leaving 13 bases between them. CDR1 is SNHLY, CDR2 FYNNEI, per germline. This CDR3 has 14 amino acids. This CDR3 reads CASTQARVQETQYF. The CDR3 nucleotides read TGTGCCAGCACCCAAGCCCGGGTCCAAGAGACCCAGTACTTC.

In this sample, this clonotype turned up many times. The chain employs TRBV5-5 and TRBJ2-7, with D possibly TRBD1 on 5 matching bases. V was pared by 4 bases and J by 0 bases, with 23 bases between. This CDR3 is built from 18 residues. Germline-derived CDR1 and CDR2 are SGHKS and YYEKEE (reference sequence). In DNA, the CDR3 is TGTGCCAGCAGCCCGCCAATTGGCCAGGGTCGACTCTCCTACGAGCAGTACTTC. Amino acid sequence: CASSPPIGQGRLSYEQYF.

This clonotype was observed a handful of times. The J gene is TRBJ1-4, the V gene TRBV7-9, with a tentative D call TRBD1 (6 bases). This CDR3 is 15 amino acids long. V dropped 6 bases and J dropped 3 bases, with 14 bases sitting between them. Germline lookup yields CDR1 SEHNR and CDR2 FQNEAQ (reference sequence). CDR3 protein: CASSPPGTSNEKLFF. CDR3 DNA sequence: TGTGCCAGCAGTCCGCCCGGGACATCTAATGAAAAACTGTTTTTT.

In this sample, this clonotype turned up many times. This CDR3 reads CASSLAPQREVEQYF. The CDR3 DNA is TGTGCCAGCAGTTTAGCCCCCCAGCGGGAGGTTGAGCAGTACTTC. This chain connects TRBV12-3 or TRBV12-4 to TRBJ2-7, with 9 nucleotides matching TRBD2. The CDR3 totals 15 residues. V gave up 0 bases and J gave up 7 bases; unmatched junction bases: 7.

This clonotype was recorded many times. The J gene is TRBJ2-7, the V gene TRBV5-1; the D gene is possibly TRBD1 (5 bases). V shed 3 bases and J shed 2 bases, with 12 bases lying between them. Germline lookup yields CDR1 SGHRS and CDR2 YFSETQ. CDR3 length: 14 amino acids. CDR3 sequence reads: CASSSPTDTYEQYF. The CDR3 DNA follows: TGCGCCAGCAGCTCGCCGACAGACACCTACGAGCAGTACTTC.

The sample holds many counts of this clonotype. V usage is TRBV3-1 and J usage is TRBJ1-1, with D hard to call. The length of the CDR3 is 14 residues. Germline V gene lookup returns CDR1 LGHDT and CDR2 YNNKEL (reference sequence). V shed 4 bases and J shed 0 bases, with 9 bases lying between them. CDR3 in DNA: TGTGCCAGCAGCCTCCAATACATGAACACTGAAGCTTTCTTT. Protein: CASSLQYMNTEAFF.